The TCR beta chain described here comes from a study of technical replicates of blood from a handful of donors. The CDR3 sequence is 14 residues long. Germline V CDR1 and CDR2: SGHRS, YFSETQ. V was shortened by 1 base and J by 6 bases, with 14 bases between the two germline ends. Sequenced by immunoSEQ multiplex PCR; TCRdb stores in-frame clones only, minus some. The table includes 75,000 to 100,000 clones, 85% to 95% detected once. Specimen: T cells isolated from PBMCs. The V call is TRBV5-1, the J call TRBJ2-7; no reliable D call. The receptor comes from a human donor in good health. The CDR3 protein is CASSLSSQSTEQYF. The CDR3 nucleotides are TGCGCCAGCAGCTTGAGTTCACAATCAACCGAGCAGTACTTC.